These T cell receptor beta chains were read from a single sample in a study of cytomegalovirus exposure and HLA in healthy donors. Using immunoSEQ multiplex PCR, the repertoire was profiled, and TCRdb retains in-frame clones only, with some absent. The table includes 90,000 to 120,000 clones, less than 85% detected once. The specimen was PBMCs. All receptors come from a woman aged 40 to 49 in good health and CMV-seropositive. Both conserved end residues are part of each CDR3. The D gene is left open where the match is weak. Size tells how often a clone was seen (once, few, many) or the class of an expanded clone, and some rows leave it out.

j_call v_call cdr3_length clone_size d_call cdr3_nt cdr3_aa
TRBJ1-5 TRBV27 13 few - TGTGCCAGCAGTTTATCCGAGTATCAGCCCCAGCATTTT CASSLSEYQPQHF
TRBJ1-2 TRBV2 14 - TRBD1 TGTGCCAGCAGTGAAATACAGGGGAGCTATGGCTACACCTTC CASSEIQGSYGYTF
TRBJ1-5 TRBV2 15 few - TGTGCCAGCAGTGACCCGGGAAGCCGTGGTCTCCCCCAGCATTTT CASSDPGSRGLPQHF
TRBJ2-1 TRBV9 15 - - TGTGCCAGCAGCTTATCAGGGGATCCCTACAATGAGCAGTTCTTC CASSLSGDPYNEQFF
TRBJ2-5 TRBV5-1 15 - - TGCGCCAGCAGCCACGGACAGGGAGGGGAGGAGACCCAGTACTTC CASSHGQGGEETQYF
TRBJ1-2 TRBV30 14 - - TGTGCCTGGAGCGCTACAGGGACCTTCTATGGCTACACCTTC CAWSATGTFYGYTF
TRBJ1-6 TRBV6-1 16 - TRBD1 TGTGCCAGCAGTGATCGGACAGGCAATAATAATTCACCCCTCCACTTT CASSDRTGNNNSPLHF
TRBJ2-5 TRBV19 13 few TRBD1 TGTGCCAGTAGTAAACGACAGGGGGAGACCCAGTACTTC CASSKRQGETQYF
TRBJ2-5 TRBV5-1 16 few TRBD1 TGCGCCAGCAGCTCCTCTTCAGGGGGCACACAAGAGACCCAGTACTTC CASSSSSGGTQETQYF
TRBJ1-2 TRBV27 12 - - TGTGCCAGCAGTTCAGTTGGGGGCGGCTACACCTTC CASSSVGGGYTF
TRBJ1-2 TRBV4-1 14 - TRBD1 TGCGCCAGCAGCCTATACGGGACAGGCTATGGCTACACCTTC CASSLYGTGYGYTF
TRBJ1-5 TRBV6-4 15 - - TGTGCCAGCAGCCCGTTCGGGGGTAGTGGGCAGCCCCAGCATTTT CASSPFGGSGQPQHF
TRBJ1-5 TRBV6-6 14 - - TGTGCCAGCAGCTATCATCCCGGCAATCAGCCCCAGCATTTT CASSYHPGNQPQHF
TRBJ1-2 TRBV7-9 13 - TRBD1 TGTGCCAGCAGCCCTTCAGGGGGGAATGGCTACACCTTC CASSPSGGNGYTF
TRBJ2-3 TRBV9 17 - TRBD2 TGTGCCAGCAGCGATCCAGTCCCGGGGGGTGGCACAGATACGCAGTATTTT CASSDPVPGGGTDTQYF
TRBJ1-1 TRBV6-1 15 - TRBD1 TGTGCCAGCAGCCGACAGGGGGCGCCGGACACTGAAGCTTTCTTT CASSRQGAPDTEAFF
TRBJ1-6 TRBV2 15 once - TGTGCCAGCAGTTACGAACCTCGGACAAATTCACCCCTCCACTTT CASSYEPRTNSPLHF
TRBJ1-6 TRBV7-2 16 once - TGTGCCAGCAGCTTAGGGAAACAGGCTTATAATTCACCCCTCCACTTT CASSLGKQAYNSPLHF
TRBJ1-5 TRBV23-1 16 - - TGCGCCAGCAGTCAATCGGAAGGCAGGGCCAATCAGCCCCAGCATTTT CASSQSEGRANQPQHF